This T cell receptor (beta chain) is drawn from a study of T cells in Graves' hyperthyroidism and ophthalmopathy (dated by TCRdb to between 2019 and 2020). Regarding the research as a whole: Peripheral blood samples were taken at initial diagnosis, before any treatment was given. The paper describes TCR Vbeta CDR3 sequencing of fewer than 150 peripheral blood samples, made up of about 40 ophthalmopathy patients, 70 to 75 hyperthyroidism patients and 17 progressor patients. The approximately 98 discovery patients were randomly divided into training and test sets at a 7:3 ratio. A discovery cohort of about a hundred patients, about 40 with Graves' ophthalmopathy and 55 to 60 with stable Graves' hyperthyroidism, was used to find distinguishing TCR V-J signatures. Following sampling, methimazole starting at 30 mg daily was given to hyperthyroidism patients, and high-dose intravenous methylprednisolone was given to ophthalmopathy patients. Whether ophthalmopathy could be predicted prospectively was tested in an independent validation cohort made up of about 20 hyperthyroidism patients plus 17 patients who later progressed to ophthalmopathy. In addition, the study compared T-cell repertoires in thyroid tissue and in blood from six Graves' hyperthyroidism patients.

Trimming at the junction amounts to 2 bases on V and 2 bases on J, and the germline ends lie 12 bases apart. Sequences MDHEN (CDR1) and SYDVKM (CDR2) are obtained from the germline V gene. Including the terminal cysteine and phenylalanine, the CDR3 comprises 15 residues. Only the CDR3 part of the read is kept: 45 bases, read in frame from the first base. This clonotype has at least ten counts. The antigen it recognizes is unknown. Per-nucleotide qualities are absent, and no much larger clonotype sits a single base away. Moderately to severely active disease, a Clinical Activity Score of at least 3, a NOSPECS grade of at least 4, and a duration under 3 months were present in ophthalmopathy patients. Patients with uncontrolled infections, other autoimmune diseases, pregnancy or lactation were excluded. Diagnoses relied on clinical symptoms, serum thyroxine and TRAb, thyroid ultrasound and orbital computed tomography. PBMCs were isolated from about 10 ml of fresh peripheral blood by Ficoll-Paque density gradient centrifugation. Trizol reagent was used to extract total RNA, and RNA quality was then checked on an Agilent 2100 Bioanalyzer.

The TCR beta CDR3 regions were amplified from the RNA transcripts. The first round of RT-PCR for the TCR CDR3 was performed with the HTBI primer set and the Qiagen OneStep RT-PCR kit. The libraries were constructed in a second round of multiplex PCR and then size-selected and purified. Libraries were sequenced paired-end with 100 bp reads on an Illumina HiSeq2000. On the authors' methods: SOAPnuke was used to process the raw data, removing reads that contained adapters or uncalled bases, had a mean Phred below 15, or lacked an exact match to the constant primer or identifier. High-quality paired reads were merged using COPE v1.2.5, and each unique nucleotide sequence was defined as a clonotype. MiTCR v1.1 was used to align clonotypes to the IMGT TRBV, TRBD and TRBJ reference segments. The analysis was restricted to V-J combinations with a frequency above 0.0001, which together covered over 99% of the repertoires. A TCS score was defined as the ratio of F50 (clonal expansion) to E x V (chaos), with BLOSUM62-based TCRdist applied between CDR3 peptides within each V-J. Welch's t-statistics and random forest reduced around 550 V-J features to about 13, which were used in a naive Bayes classifier (R e1071). Starting from the raw public reads, TCRdb applied fastp trimming at Q25, assembled clones with MiXCR and retained in-frame beta chains. Identical CDR3 protein sequences are pooled into one entry, listed with their most common genes and DNA. TCRdb, rather than the study authors, made the V and J calls. In this sample the table shows around 300,000 distinct CDR3 sequences, about 20% of which occur a single time. The ten most abundant clones make up 50% to 75% of the sample.

Broader findings and caveats from the paper: During validation, the model predicted progression to ophthalmopathy a median of around 6 months ahead of onset, with almost 71% sensitivity and almost 75% specificity. Most expanded thyroid clonotypes (frequency above 0.001) were also found in blood, which suggests that blood repertoires may mirror thyroid immune responses. No statistical method was used to fix the sample size in advance, and group allocation was not hidden from the investigators. A 13 V-J signature model separated ophthalmopathy from stable hyperthyroidism, with around 91% sensitivity and just under 84% specificity in cross-validation and 80%/75% in testing.

Recombination linked TRBV28 to TRBJ1-1; the D gene is unclear. This TCR came from a man aged 25 to 40 with Graves' ophthalmopathy. The sequenced material came from blood. DNA sequence: TGTGCCAGCAGTTTACCGTCAGTACCCAACACTGAAGCTTTCTTT. This sequence encodes CASSLPSVPNTEAFF.